Detailed here is one TCR beta chain. This entry belongs to a study of blood T cell repertoires in COVID-19. Libraries were prepared by immunoSEQ multiplex PCR; TCRdb keeps only in-frame clonotypes and omits some of them. The table has 200,000 to 250,000 clones, about 88% seen once; the top ten hold roughly a tenth. CDR3 size: 13 residues. V was trimmed by 7 bases and J by 2 bases, leaving 12 bases between them. Germline V CDR1 and CDR2: SNHLY, FYNNEI. This chain links TRBV2 with TRBJ2-7; D possibly corresponds to TRBD1 (6 bases). The sequence came from a woman aged 50 to 60 with COVID-19, enrolled during active disease. Material for sequencing was peripheral blood. The CDR3 reads CASKSRGTYEQYV. CDR3 DNA: TGTGCCAGCAAGTCAAGGGGGACCTACGAGCAGTACGTC.